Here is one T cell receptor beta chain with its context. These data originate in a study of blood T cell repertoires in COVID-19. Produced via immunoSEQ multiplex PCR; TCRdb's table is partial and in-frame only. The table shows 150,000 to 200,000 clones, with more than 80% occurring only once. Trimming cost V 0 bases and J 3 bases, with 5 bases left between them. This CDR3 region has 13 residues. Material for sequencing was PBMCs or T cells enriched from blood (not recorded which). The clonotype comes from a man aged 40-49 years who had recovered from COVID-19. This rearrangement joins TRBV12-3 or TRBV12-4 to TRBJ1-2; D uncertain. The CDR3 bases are TGTGCCAGCAGTTTAGCCGAGCACTATGGCTACACCTTC. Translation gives CASSLAEHYGYTF.